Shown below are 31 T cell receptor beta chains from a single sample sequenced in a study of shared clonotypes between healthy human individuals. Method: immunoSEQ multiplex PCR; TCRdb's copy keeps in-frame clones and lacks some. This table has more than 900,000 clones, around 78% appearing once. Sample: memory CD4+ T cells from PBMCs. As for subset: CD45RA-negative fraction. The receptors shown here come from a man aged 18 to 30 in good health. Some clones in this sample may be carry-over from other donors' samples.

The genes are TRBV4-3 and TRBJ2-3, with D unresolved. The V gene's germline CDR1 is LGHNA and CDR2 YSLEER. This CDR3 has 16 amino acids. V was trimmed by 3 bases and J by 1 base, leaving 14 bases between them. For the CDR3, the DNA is TGCGCCAGCAGCCATGGGAATGACCGACGCACAGATACGCAGTATTTT. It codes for CASSHGNDRRTDTQYF.

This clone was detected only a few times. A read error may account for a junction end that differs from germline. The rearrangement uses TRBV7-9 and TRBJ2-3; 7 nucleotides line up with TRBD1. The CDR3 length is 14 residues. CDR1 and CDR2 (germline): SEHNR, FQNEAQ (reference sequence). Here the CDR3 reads CASTLDRDTDTQYF. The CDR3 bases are TGTGCCAGCACCTTAGACAGGGATACAGATACGCAGTATTTT.

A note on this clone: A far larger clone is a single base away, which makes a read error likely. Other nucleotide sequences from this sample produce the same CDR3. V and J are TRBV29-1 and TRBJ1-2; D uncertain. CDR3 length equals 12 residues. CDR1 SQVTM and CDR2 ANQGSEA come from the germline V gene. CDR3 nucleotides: TGCAGCGTTGAAGACCATAACTATGGCTACACTTTC. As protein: CSVEDHNYGYTF. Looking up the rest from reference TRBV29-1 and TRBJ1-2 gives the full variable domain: SAVISQKPSRDICQRGTSLTIQCQVDSQVTMMFWYRQQPGQSLTLIATANQGSEATYESGFVIDKFPISRPNLTFSTLTVSNMSPEDSSIYLCSVEDHNYGYTFGSGTRLTVV.

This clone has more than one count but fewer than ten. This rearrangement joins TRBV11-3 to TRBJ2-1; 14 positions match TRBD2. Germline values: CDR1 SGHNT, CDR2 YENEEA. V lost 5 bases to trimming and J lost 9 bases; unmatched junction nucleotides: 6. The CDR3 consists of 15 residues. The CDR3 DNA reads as TGTGCCAGCAGCCCTGGACTAGCGGGAGGAGGTGAGCAGTTCTTC. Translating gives CASSPGLAGGGEQFF.

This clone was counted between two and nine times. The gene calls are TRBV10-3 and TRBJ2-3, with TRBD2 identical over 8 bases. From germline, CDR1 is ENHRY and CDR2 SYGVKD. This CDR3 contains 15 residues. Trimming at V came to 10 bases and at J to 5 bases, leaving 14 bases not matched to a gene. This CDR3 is CATADPAGAGDTQYF. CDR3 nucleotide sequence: TGTGCCACCGCAGACCCAGCGGGAGCCGGAGATACGCAGTATTTT.

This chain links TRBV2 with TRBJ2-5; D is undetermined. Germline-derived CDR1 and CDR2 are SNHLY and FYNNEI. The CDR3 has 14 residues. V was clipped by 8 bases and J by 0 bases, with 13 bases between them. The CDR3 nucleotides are TGTGCCAGCCTTAAAGAGGTAAACCAAGAGACCCAGTACTTC. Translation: CASLKEVNQETQYF.

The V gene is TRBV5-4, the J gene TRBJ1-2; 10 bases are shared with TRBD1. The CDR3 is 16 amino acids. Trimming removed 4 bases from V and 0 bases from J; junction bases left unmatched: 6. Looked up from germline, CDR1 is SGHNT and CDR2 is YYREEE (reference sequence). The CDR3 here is CASSPDRGIPNYGYTF. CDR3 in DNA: TGTGCCAGCAGCCCGGACAGGGGGATACCTAACTATGGCTACACCTTC.

The CDR3 DNA follows: TGTGCCTGGAGTGTAGCGGGACAGGGGGCCTACGAGCAGTACTTC. Amino acid sequence: CAWSVAGQGAYEQYF. The chain carries TRBV30 and TRBJ2-7, with 11 bases fitting TRBD1. In germline, CDR1 is GTSNPN, CDR2 SVGIG (reference sequence). The CDR3 covers 15 residues. V shed 0 bases, J shed 2 bases, and the junction held 3 bases outside the gene matches.

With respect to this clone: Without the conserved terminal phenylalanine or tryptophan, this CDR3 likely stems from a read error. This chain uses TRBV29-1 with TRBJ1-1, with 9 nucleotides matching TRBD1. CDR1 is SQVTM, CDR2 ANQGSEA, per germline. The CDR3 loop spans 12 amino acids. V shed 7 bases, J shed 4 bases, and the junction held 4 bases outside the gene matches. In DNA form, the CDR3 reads TGCAGCGCTTTGGGACAGGGCACTGAAGCTTTCCTT. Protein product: CSALGQGTEAFL.

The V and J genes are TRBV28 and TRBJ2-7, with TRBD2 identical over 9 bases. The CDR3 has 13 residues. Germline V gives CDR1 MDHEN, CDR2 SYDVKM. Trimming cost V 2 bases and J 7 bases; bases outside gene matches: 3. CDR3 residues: CASSLGGRGEQYF. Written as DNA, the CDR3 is TGTGCCAGCAGTTTAGGCGGGAGGGGGGAGCAGTACTTC.

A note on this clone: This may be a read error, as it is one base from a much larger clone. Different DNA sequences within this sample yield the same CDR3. The CDR3 bases are TGTGCCTGGAGAGTTCAGGGACGGGTCACTGAAGCTTTCTTT. This codes for CAWRVQGRVTEAFF. This chain uses TRBV30 with TRBJ1-1; a possible D gene is TRBD1 (5 bases). The germline V gene encodes CDR1 GTSNPN and CDR2 SVGIG (reference sequence). The germline V and J ends were trimmed by 3 bases and 4 bases, with 15 bases remaining between them. The CDR3 has 14 amino acids.

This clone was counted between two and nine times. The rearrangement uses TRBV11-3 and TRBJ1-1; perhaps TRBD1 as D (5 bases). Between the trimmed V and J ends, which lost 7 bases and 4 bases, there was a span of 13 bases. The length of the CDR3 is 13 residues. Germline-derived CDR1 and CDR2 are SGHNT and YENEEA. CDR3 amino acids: CASTYGTGTEAFF. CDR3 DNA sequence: TGTGCCAGCACCTACGGGACTGGCACTGAAGCTTTCTTT.

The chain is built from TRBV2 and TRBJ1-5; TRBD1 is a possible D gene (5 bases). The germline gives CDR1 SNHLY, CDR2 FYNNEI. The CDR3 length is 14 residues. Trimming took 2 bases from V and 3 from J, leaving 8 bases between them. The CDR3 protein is CASSERGPNQPQHF. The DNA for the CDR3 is TGTGCCAGCAGTGAAAGGGGCCCCAATCAGCCCCAGCATTTT.

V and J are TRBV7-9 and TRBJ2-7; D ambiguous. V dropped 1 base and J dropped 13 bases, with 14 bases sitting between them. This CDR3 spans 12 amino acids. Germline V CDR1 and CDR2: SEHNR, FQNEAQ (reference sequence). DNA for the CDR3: TGTGCCAGCAGCTTAGGAACCGCGGCCTCCTACTTC. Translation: CASSLGTAASYF. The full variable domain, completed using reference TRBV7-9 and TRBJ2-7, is DTGVSQNPRHKITKRGQNVTFRCDPISEHNRLYWYRQTLGQGPEFLTYFQNEAQLEKSRLLSDRFSAERPKGSFSTLEIQRTEQGDSAMYLCASSLGTAASYFGPGTRLTVT.

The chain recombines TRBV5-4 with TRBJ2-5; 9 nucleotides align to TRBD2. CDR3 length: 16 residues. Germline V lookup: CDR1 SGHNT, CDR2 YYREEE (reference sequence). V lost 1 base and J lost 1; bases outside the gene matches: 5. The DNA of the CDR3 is TGTGCCAGCAGCTTGTCTAGCGGGGTGGGCCAAGAGACCCAGTACTTC. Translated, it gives CASSLSSGVGQETQYF.

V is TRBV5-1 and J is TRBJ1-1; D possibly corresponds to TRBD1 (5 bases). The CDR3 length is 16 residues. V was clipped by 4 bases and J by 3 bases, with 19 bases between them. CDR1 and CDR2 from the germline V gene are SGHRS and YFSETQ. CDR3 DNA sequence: TGCGCCAGCAGCCCCCGATGGGCTGGGACGGACACTGAAGCTTTCTTT. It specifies CASSPRWAGTDTEAFF. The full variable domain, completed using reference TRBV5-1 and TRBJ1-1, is KAGVTQTPRYLIKTRGQQVTLSCSPISGHRSVSWYQQTPGQGLQFLFEYFSETQRNKGNFPGRFSGRQFSNSRSEMNVSTLELGDSALYLCASSPRWAGTDTEAFFGQGTRLTVV.

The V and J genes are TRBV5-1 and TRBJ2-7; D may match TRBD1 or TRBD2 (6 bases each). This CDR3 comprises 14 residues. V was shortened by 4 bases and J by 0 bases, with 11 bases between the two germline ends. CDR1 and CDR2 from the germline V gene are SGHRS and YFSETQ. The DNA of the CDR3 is TGCGCCAGCAGCCCCAGGGGACTCTCCTACGAGCAGTACTTC. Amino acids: CASSPRGLSYEQYF.

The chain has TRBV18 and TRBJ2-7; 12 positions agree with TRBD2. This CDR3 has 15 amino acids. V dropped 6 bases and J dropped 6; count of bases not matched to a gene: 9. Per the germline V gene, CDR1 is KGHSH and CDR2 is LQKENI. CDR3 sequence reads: CASSPRGLAGSEQYF. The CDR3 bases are TGTGCCAGCTCTCCGAGAGGACTAGCGGGAAGCGAGCAGTACTTC. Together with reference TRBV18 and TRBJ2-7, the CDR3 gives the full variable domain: NAGVMQNPRHLVRRRGQEARLRCSPMKGHSHVYWYRQLPEEGLKFMVYLQKENIIDESGMPKERFSAEFPKEGPSILRIQQVVRGDSAAYFCASSPRGLAGSEQYFGPGTRLTVT.

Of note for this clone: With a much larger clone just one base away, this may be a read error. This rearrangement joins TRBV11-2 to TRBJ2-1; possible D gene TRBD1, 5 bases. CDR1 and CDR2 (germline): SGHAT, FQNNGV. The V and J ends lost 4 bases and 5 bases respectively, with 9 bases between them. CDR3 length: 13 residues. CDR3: CASSSDRNNEQFF. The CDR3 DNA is TGTGCCAGCAGCTCCGACAGAAACAATGAGCAGTTCTTC.

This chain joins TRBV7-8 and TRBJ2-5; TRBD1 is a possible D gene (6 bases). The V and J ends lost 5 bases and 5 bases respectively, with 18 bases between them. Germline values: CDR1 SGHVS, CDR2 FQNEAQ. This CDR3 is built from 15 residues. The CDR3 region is CASSTPKGVRETQYF. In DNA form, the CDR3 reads TGTGCCAGCAGCACGCCCAAGGGGGTGAGGGAGACCCAGTACTTC.

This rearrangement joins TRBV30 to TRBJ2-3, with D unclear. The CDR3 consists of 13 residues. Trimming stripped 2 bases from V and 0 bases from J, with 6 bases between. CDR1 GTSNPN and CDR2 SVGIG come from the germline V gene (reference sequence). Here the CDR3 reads CAWSSKSTDTQYF. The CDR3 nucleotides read TGTGCCTGGAGTTCCAAGAGCACAGATACGCAGTATTTT.

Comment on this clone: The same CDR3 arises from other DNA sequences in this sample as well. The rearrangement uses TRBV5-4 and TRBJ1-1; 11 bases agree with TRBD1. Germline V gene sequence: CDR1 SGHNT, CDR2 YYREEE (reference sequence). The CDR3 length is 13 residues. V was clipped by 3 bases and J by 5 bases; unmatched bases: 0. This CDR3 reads CASSWDRGTEAFF. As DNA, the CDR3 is TGTGCCAGCAGCTGGGACAGGGGGACTGAAGCTTTCTTT.

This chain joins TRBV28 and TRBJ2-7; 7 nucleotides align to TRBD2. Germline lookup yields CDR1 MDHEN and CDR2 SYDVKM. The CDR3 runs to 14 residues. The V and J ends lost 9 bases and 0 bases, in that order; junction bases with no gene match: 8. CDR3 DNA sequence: TGTGCCAGTGGCCCCGGGGGGAGCTCCTACGAGCAGTACTTC. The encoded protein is CASGPGGSSYEQYF.

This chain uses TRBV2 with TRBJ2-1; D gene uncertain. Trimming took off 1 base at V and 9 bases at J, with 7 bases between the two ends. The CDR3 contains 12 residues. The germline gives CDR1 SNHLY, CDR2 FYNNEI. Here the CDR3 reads CASSEVESEQFF. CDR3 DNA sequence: TGTGCCAGCAGTGAAGTCGAGTCTGAGCAGTTCTTC.

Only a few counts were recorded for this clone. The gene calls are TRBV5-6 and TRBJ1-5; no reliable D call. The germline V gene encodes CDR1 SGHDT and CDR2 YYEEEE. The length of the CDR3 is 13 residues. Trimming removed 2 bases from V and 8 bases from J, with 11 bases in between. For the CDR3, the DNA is TGTGCCAGCAGCTTCTGGAGGAGGGAGCCCCAGCATTTT. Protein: CASSFWRREPQHF.

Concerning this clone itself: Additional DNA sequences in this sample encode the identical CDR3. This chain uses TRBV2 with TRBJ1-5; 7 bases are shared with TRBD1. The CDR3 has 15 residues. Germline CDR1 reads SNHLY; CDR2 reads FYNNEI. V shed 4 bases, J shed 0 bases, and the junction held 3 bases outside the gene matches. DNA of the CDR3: TGTGCCAGCAGTGGGGACAGCCTTAGCAATCAGCCCCAGCATTTT. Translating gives CASSGDSLSNQPQHF.

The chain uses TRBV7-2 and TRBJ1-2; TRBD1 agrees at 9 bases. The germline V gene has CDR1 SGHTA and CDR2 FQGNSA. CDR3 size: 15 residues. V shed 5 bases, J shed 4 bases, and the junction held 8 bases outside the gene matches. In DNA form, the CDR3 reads TGTGCCAGCAGCCAGCGGGGGACAGGGATCTATGGCTACACCTTC. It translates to CASSQRGTGIYGYTF.

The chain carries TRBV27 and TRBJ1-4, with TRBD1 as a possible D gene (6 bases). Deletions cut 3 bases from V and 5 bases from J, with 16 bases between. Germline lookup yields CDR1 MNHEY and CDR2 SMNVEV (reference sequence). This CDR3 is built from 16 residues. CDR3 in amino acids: CASSFEDSTTNEKLFF. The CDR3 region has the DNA TGTGCCAGCAGTTTCGAGGACAGTACCACGAATGAAAAACTGTTTTTT.

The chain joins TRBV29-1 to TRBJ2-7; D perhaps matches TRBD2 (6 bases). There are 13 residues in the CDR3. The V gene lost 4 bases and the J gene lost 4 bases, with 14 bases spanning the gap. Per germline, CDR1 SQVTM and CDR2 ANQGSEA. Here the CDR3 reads CSVVILAPYEQYF. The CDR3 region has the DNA TGCAGCGTTGTTATACTAGCCCCTTACGAGCAGTACTTC.

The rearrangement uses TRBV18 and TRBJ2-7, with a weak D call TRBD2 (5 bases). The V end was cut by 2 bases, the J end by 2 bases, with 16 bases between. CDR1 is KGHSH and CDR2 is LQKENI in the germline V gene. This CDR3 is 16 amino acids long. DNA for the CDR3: TGTGCCAGCTCACCAGCGTCTACAGCGGTACCCTACGAGCAGTACTTC. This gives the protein CASSPASTAVPYEQYF.

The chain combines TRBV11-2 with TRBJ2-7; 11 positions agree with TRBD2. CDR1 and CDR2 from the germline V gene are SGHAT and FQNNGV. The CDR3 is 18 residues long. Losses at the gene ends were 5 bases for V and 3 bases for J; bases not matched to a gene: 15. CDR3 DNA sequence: TGTGCCAGCAGCCAGATGGGTGGAACTAGCGGGAGAGTCTACGAGCAGTACTTC. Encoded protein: CASSQMGGTSGRVYEQYF.